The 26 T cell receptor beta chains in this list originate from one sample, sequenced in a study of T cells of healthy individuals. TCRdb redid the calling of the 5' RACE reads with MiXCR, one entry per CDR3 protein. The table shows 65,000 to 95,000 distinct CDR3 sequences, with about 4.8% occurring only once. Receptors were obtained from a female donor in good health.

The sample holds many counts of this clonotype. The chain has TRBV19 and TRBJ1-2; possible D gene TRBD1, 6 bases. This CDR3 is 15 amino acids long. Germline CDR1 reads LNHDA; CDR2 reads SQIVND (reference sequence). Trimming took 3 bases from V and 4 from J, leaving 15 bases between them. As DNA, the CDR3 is TGTGCCAGTAGTATTGGCGGGGGGCAGTTCTATGGCTACACCTTC. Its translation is CASSIGGGQFYGYTF.

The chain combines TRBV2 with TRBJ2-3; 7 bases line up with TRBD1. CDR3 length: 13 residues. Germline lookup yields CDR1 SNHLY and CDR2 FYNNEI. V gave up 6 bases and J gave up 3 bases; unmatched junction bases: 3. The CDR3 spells CASRGDSTDTQYF. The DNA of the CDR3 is TGTGCCAGCAGGGGGGACAGTACAGATACGCAGTATTTT.

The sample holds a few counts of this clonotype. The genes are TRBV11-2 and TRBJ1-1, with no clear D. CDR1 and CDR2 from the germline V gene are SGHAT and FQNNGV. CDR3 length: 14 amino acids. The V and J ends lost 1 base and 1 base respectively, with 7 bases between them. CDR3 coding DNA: TGTGCCAGCAGCTTAGTTGAGGCGAACACTGAAGCTTTCTTT. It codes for CASSLVEANTEAFF.

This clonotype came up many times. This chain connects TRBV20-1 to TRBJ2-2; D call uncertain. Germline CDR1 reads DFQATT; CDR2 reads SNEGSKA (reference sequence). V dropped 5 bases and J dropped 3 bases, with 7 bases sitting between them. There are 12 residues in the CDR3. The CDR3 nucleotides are TGCAGTGCTGGACGGTACACCGGGGAGCTGTTTTTT. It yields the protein CSAGRYTGELFF.

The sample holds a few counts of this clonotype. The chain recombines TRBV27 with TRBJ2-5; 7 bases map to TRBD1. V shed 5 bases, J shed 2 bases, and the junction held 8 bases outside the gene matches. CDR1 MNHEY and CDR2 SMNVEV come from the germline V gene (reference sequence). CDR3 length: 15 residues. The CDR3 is CASSVGQALQETQYF. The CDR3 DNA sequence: TGTGCCAGCAGTGTCGGACAGGCGTTACAAGAGACCCAGTACTTC.

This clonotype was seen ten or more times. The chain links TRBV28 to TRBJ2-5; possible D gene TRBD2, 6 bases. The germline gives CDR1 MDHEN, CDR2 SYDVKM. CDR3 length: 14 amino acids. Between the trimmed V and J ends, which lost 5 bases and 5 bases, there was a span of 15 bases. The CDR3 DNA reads TGTGCCAGCAGTCGTTCGAAGGGGAGGGAGACCCAGTACTTC. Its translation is CASSRSKGRETQYF.

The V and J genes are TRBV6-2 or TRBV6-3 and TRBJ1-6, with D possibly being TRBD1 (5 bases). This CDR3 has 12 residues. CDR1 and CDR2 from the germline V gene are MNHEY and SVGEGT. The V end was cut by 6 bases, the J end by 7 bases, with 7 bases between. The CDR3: CASRRQNSPLHF. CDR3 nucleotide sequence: TGTGCCAGCAGGAGACAGAATTCACCCCTCCACTTT.

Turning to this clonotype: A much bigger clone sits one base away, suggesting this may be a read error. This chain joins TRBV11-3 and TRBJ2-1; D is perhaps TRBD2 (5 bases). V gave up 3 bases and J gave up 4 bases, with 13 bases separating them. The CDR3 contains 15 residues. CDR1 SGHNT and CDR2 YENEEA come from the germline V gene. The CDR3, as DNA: TGTGCCAGCAGCTTGATGGCCGGGGAATACAATGAGCAGTTCTTC. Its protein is CASSLMAGEYNEQFF.

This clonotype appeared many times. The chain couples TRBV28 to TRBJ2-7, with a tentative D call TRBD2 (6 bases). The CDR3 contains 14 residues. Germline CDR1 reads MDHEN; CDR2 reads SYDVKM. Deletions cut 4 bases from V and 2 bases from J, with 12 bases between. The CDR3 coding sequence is TGTGCCAGCAGTTCTGGGACTGCCCCCTACGAGCAGTACTTC. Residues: CASSSGTAPYEQYF.

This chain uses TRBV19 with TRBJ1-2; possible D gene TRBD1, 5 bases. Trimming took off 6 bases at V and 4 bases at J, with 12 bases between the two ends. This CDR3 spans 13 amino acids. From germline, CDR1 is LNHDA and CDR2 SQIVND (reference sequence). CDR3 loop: CASRPTDTYGYTF. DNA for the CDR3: TGTGCCAGTAGGCCGACGGACACCTATGGCTACACCTTC.

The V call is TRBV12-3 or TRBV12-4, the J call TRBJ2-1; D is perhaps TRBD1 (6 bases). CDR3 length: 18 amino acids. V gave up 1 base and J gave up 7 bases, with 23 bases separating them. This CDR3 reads CASSLGYPAGPQGNEQFF. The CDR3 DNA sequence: TGTGCCAGCAGTTTAGGTTATCCTGCAGGGCCCCAGGGGAATGAGCAGTTCTTC.

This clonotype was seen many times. CDR3 residues: CSVATSGRAYNEQFF. For the CDR3, the DNA is TGCAGCGTGGCGACTAGCGGGAGGGCCTACAATGAGCAGTTCTTC. The V call is TRBV29-1, the J call TRBJ2-1; 14 nucleotides line up with TRBD2. This CDR3 spans 15 amino acids. After removal of 6 bases from V and 2 bases from J, the junction contained 3 bases not matched to a gene. Germline V lookup: CDR1 SQVTM, CDR2 ANQGSEA.

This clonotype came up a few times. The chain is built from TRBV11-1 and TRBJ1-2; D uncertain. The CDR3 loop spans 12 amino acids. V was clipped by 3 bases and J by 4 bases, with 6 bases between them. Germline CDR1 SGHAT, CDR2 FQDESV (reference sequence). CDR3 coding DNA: TGTGCCAGCAGCTTGAACGGCTATGGCTACACCTTC. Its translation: CASSLNGYGYTF.

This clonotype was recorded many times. The CDR3 coding sequence is TGTGCCAGCAGCAAAGTACAGGGGTCCGAGCAGTACTTC. It encodes CASSKVQGSEQYF. The chain joins TRBV12-3 or TRBV12-4 to TRBJ2-7; TRBD1 matches 7 bases. There are 13 residues in the CDR3. V lost 6 bases and J lost 6; bases outside the gene matches: 8.

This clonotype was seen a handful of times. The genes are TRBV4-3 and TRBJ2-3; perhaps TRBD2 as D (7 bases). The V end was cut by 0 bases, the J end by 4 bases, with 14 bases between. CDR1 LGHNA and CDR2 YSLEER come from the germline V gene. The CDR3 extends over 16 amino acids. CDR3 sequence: CASSQEGAGDADTQYF. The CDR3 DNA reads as TGCGCCAGCAGCCAAGAGGGGGCGGGAGACGCAGATACGCAGTATTTT.

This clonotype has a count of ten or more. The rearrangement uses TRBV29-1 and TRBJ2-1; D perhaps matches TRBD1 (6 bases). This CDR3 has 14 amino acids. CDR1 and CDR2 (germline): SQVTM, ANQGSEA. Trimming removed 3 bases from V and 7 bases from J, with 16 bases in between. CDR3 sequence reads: CSVEGFIGGNEQFF. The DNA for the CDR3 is TGCAGCGTTGAGGGATTTATAGGGGGAAATGAGCAGTTCTTC.

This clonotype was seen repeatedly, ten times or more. CDR3 protein: CASSLNRNYGYTF. For the CDR3, the DNA is TGTGCCAGCAGCTTAAACAGGAACTATGGCTACACCTTC. This sequence joins TRBV7-2 and TRBJ1-2; possibly TRBD1 for D (5 bases). V lost 2 bases to trimming and J lost 2 bases, with 6 bases between them. The CDR3 contains 13 residues. Germline V gene lookup returns CDR1 SGHTA and CDR2 FQGNSA. The full variable domain, with the rest looked up from reference TRBV7-2 and TRBJ1-2, is GAGVSQSPSNKVTEKGKDVELRCDPISGHTALYWYRQSLGQGLEFLIYFQGNSAPDKSGLPSDRFSAERTGGSVSTLTIQRTQQEDSAVYLCASSLNRNYGYTFGSGTRLTVV.

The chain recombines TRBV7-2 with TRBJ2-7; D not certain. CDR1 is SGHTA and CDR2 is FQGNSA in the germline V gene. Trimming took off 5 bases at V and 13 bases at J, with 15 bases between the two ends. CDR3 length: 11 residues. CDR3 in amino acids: CASSPGPVAYF. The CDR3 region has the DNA TGTGCCAGCAGCCCCGGGCCCGTGGCTTACTTC.

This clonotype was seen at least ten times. The CDR3 nucleotides are TGTGCCAGCAGCGCCTGGGGACAGGGGGACGAGCAGTACTTC. It specifies CASSAWGQGDEQYF. The V gene is TRBV9, the J gene TRBJ2-7; 11 bases are a match to TRBD1. The CDR3 runs 14 residues. Germline-derived CDR1 and CDR2 are SGDLS and YYNGEE. The junction had 4 bases not matched to a gene; V was cut back by 3 bases and J by 5 bases.

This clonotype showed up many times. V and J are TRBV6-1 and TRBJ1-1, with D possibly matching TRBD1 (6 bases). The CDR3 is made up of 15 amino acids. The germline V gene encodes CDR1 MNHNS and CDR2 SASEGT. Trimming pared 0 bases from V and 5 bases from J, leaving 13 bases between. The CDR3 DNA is TGTGCCAGCAGTGAAGCGATGGGGGCTGGAACTGAAGCTTTCTTT. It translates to CASSEAMGAGTEAFF.

The DNA of the CDR3 is TGCGCCAGCAGCCAAGACAGGGAGTCACCCCTCCACTTT. The encoded protein is CASSQDRESPLHF. The V gene is TRBV4-3, the J gene TRBJ1-6; tentatively, D is TRBD1 (5 bases). Germline loops: CDR1 LGHNA, CDR2 YSLEER. The CDR3 length is 13 residues. V lost 0 bases and J 10 bases, leaving 7 bases between the germline ends.

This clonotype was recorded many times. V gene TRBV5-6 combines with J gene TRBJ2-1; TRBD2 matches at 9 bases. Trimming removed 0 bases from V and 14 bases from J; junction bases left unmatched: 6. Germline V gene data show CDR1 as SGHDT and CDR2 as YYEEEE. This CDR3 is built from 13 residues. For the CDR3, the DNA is TGTGCCAGCAGCTTGGGAAGCGGGGGGAGGGAGTTCTTC. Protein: CASSLGSGGREFF.

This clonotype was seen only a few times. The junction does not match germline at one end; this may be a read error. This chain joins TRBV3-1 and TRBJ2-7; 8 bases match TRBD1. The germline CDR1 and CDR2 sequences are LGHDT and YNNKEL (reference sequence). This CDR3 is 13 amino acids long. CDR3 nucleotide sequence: TGTGCCAGCAGCCAAGATATCGGCAGGGGGCGCAGTTTC. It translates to CASSQDIGRGRSF.

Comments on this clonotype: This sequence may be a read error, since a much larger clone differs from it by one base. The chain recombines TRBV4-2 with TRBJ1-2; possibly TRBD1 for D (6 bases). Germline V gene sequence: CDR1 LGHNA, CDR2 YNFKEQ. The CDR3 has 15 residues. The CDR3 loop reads CASSQAGEGNYCYTF. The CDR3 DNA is TGTGCCAGCAGCCAAGCAGGGGAAGGAAACTATTGCTACACCTTC.

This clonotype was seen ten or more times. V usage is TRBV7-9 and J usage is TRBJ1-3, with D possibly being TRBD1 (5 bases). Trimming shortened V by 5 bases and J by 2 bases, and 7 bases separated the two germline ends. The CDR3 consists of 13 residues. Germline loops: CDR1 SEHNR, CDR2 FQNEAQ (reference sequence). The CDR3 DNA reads TGTGCCAGCAGCCCACAGGCTGGAAACACCATATATTTT. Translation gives CASSPQAGNTIYF.

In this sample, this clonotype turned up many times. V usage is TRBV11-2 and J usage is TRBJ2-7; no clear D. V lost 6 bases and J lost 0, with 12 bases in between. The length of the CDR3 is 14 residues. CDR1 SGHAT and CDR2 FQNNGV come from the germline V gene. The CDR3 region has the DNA TGTGCCAGCAGGCCTAGGCTCCTCTCCTACGAGCAGTACTTC. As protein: CASRPRLLSYEQYF. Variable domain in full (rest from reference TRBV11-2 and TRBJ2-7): EAGVAQSPRYKIIEKRQSVAFWCNPISGHATLYWYQQILGQGPKLLIQFQNNGVVDDSQLPKDRFSAERLKGVDSTLKIQPAKLEDSAVYLCASRPRLLSYEQYFGPGTRLTVT.